This TCR beta chain was profiled in a study of T cells in Graves' hyperthyroidism and ophthalmopathy. Overall study results and limits: Blood also showed most of the thyroid clonotypes that were expanded above 0.001.

The CDR3 is 15 residues long. Trimming took off 3 bases at V and 2 bases at J, with 10 bases between the two ends. From RNA transcripts, TCR beta CDR3 regions were amplified. During a first-round RT-PCR of the TCR CDR3, the HTBI primer set was used. TCRdb re-analysed the multiplex PCR reads in MiXCR, keeping a single row per CDR3 protein. The sample holds 300,000 to 350,000 distinct CDR3 sequences, approximately 15% seen once. About this clonotype itself: Its antigen is still unknown.

Patients aged 18 to 65 with hyperthyroidism were newly diagnosed, with duration under 2 months. The rearrangement links TRBV12-3 or TRBV12-4 to TRBJ2-2; D is possibly TRBD1 (5 bases). This clonotype was obtained from a man aged 25 to 40 with Graves' hyperthyroidism. Sequencing input: blood. The DNA of the CDR3 is TGTGCCAGCAGTTTCTTTAGGGGTAACACCGGGGAGCTGTTTTTT. Translation: CASSFFRGNTGELFF.